One sample yielded the 15 T cell receptor beta chains listed below, sequenced in a study of T-cell memory formation after mild COVID-19 (dated by TCRdb to about 2021). Library creation used 5' RACE. The run used an Illumina NovaSeq 6000. TCRdb handled the public reads itself, with Q25 trimming in fastp and clone calling in MiXCR, and kept productive beta chains. Each entry is one CDR3 protein sequence, shown with its most common DNA and genes. This sample holds 250,000 to 400,000 distinct CDR3 sequences; over 11% were observed only once. Jointly, the top ten make up around 20% of the sample. The sample consisted of PBMCs or a T cell subset sorted from them (not recorded which). Source of these receptors: a man aged 18 to 30 who had mild COVID-19 (a few samples of this study predate the infection). The sample titles of this study are shuffled in the database, so cell type and time point are left out; the donor was told from shared clones.

The J gene is TRBJ1-3, the V gene TRBV9, with no clear D. CDR1 and CDR2 (germline): SGDLS, YYNGEE. Trimming pared 6 bases from V and 0 bases from J, leaving 10 bases between. The CDR3 sequence is 14 residues long. DNA for the CDR3: TGTGCCAGCACCCCACAAAGCTCTGGAAACACCATATATTTT. Residues: CASTPQSSGNTIYF.

The chain employs TRBV2 and TRBJ1-4; weak D call: TRBD1 (5 bases). In germline, CDR1 is SNHLY, CDR2 FYNNEI. The CDR3 runs to 13 residues. V gave up 5 bases and J gave up 7 bases, with 11 bases separating them. CDR3 amino acids: CASSITGGEKLFF. CDR3 sequence (DNA): TGTGCCAGCAGTATAACAGGTGGTGAAAAACTGTTTTTT.

This clonotype has more than one count but fewer than ten. The V gene is TRBV6-2 or TRBV6-3, the J gene TRBJ1-5, with D unclear. CDR3 size: 16 residues. CDR1 is MNHEY, CDR2 SVGEGT, per germline. V was shortened by 1 base and J by 3 bases, with 13 bases between the two germline ends. The CDR3 spells CASSYWRSVDNQPQHF. The CDR3 coding sequence is TGTGCCAGCAGTTACTGGAGGAGTGTCGACAATCAGCCCCAGCATTTT.

A few counts support this clonotype. The V and J genes are TRBV7-2 and TRBJ1-2; a possible D gene is TRBD1 (6 bases). With 5 bases removed from V and 8 bases from J, the gap between germline ends came to 24 bases. The germline V gene encodes CDR1 SGHTA and CDR2 FQGNSA. CDR3 size: 16 residues. This CDR3 reads CASSIPSGARRMGYTF. The CDR3 DNA reads TGTGCCAGCAGCATTCCATCAGGGGCGCGGAGAATGGGCTACACCTTC.

This clonotype was detected a few times. The V and J genes are TRBV7-2 and TRBJ2-3; TRBD2 matches 7 bases. The CDR3 runs 14 residues. After removal of 5 bases from V and 8 bases from J, the junction contained 10 bases not matched to a gene. Germline V lookup: CDR1 SGHTA, CDR2 FQGNSA. The CDR3 spells CASSPSGVTGTQYF. CDR3 nucleotides: TGTGCCAGCAGCCCGAGCGGGGTGACGGGTACGCAGTATTTT.

In its sample, this clonotype was seen a few times. A much larger clone differs from this one at a single base, so this may be a read error. This rearrangement joins TRBV9 to TRBJ2-3; TRBD1 is a possible D gene (6 bases). The ends were cut back, 3 bases at V and 2 bases at J, with 10 bases in the middle. This CDR3 contains 14 residues. The V gene's germline CDR1 is SGDLS and CDR2 YYNGEE. Here the CDR3 DNA reads TGTGCCAGCAGCGAAGACAGGAACACAGATACGCAGTATTTT. Amino acid sequence: CASSEDRNTDTQYF.

The chain combines TRBV28 with TRBJ2-7, with D possibly being TRBD1 or TRBD2 (5 bases each). Germline CDR1 is MDHEN and CDR2 is SYDVKM. V lost 6 bases, J lost 3 bases, and 9 bases lay in between. CDR3 length: 12 amino acids. As DNA, the CDR3 is TGTGCCAGCAGAGAGGGGTACTACGAGCAGTACTTC. This codes for CASREGYYEQYF.

This clonotype turned up a few times. Relative to the germline gene, one junction end is altered; a read error may explain this. The V call is TRBV7-7, the J call TRBJ2-5; D gene ambiguous. The CDR3 sequence is 14 residues long. Germline V gene data show CDR1 as SSHAT and CDR2 as FNYEAQ (reference sequence). CDR3 region: CASSKHPAQETQYF. The CDR3 DNA is TGTGCTAGCAGCAAGCACCCGGCCCAGGAGACCCAGTACTTC.

In this sample, this clonotype turned up a few times. For the CDR3, the DNA is TGCGCCAGCAGCTTGGCGGCGGGAGGGGGCTACGAGCAGTACTTC. It is translated as CASSLAAGGGYEQYF. The chain uses TRBV5-1 and TRBJ2-7; 9 bases align to TRBD2. The CDR3 sequence is 15 residues long. CDR1 is SGHRS and CDR2 is YFSETQ in the germline V gene. V shed 0 bases and J 3 bases; nucleotides not matched to a gene: 4.

This sequence joins TRBV6-2 or TRBV6-3 and TRBJ2-5; 8 nucleotides match TRBD1. Germline V gives CDR1 MNHEY, CDR2 SVGEGT. J was trimmed by 4 bases and V by 7 bases; bases with no gene match: 11. CDR3 length: 15 amino acids. The DNA for the CDR3 is TGTGCCAGCACTTTAGACAGGGGCGGAGGAGAGACCCAGTACTTC. Its translation: CASTLDRGGGETQYF.

This clonotype was found a few times. The chain is built from TRBV7-2 and TRBJ1-6, with D unclear. Germline V gives CDR1 SGHTA, CDR2 FQGNSA. Trimming shortened V by 1 base and J by 6 bases, and 10 bases separated the two germline ends. The CDR3 loop spans 15 amino acids. CDR3 DNA sequence: TGTGCCAGCAGCTTAGTAGAGGGAAGTAATTCACCCCTCCACTTT. Translated, it gives CASSLVEGSNSPLHF. Drawing the rest from reference TRBV7-2 and TRBJ1-6, the complete variable domain is GAGVSQSPSNKVTEKGKDVELRCDPISGHTALYWYRQSLGQGLEFLIYFQGNSAPDKSGLPSDRFSAERTGGSVSTLTIQRTQQEDSAVYLCASSLVEGSNSPLHFGNGTRLTVT.

V usage is TRBV29-1 and J usage is TRBJ1-4; 7 positions match TRBD1. Trimming took 6 bases from V and 7 from J; bases not matched to a gene: 8. The V gene's germline CDR1 is SQVTM and CDR2 ANQGSEA. There are 13 residues in the CDR3. The CDR3 coding sequence is TGCAGCGTGCAACAGGGGTCCCGTGAAAAACTGTTTTTT. The encoded protein is CSVQQGSREKLFF.

This clonotype was detected only a few times. V usage is TRBV7-2 and J usage is TRBJ2-2; 8 nucleotides agree with TRBD2. J lost 0 bases, V lost 10 bases, and 1 base had no gene match. The CDR3 runs 13 residues. Germline CDR1 and CDR2: SGHTA and FQGNSA. CDR3 DNA: TGTGCCACCGGGGGGGCGAACACCGGGGAGCTGTTTTTT. Translated, it gives CATGGANTGELFF.

The rearrangement joins TRBV5-1 to TRBJ2-1; no definite D call. The germline V and J ends were trimmed by 1 base and 4 bases, with 6 bases remaining between them. CDR1 SGHRS and CDR2 YFSETQ come from the germline V gene. The CDR3 covers 13 residues. The CDR3 is CASSLSNYNEQFF. The CDR3, as DNA: TGCGCCAGCAGCTTGTCCAATTACAATGAGCAGTTCTTC.

This clonotype was counted only a few times. The chain links TRBV11-3 to TRBJ2-2; 10 bases match TRBD1. The CDR3 is 15 residues long. The trim removed 3 bases at V and 7 bases at J, leaving 5 bases unmatched. Germline V gene data show CDR1 as SGHNT and CDR2 as YENEEA. The CDR3 nucleotides read TGTGCCAGCAGCTTCAGACAGGGGGCAGGCGGGGAGCTGTTTTTT. Residues: CASSFRQGAGGELFF.